Sequencing of this T cell receptor (beta chain) was carried out in a study of Ad26.COV2.S vaccination and SARS-CoV-2 variants. This clone has only one observation. Here immunoSEQ multiplex PCR was the method, and the copy in TCRdb shows in-frame clones only, minus some. The sample contains roughly 380,000 clones, 92% of which appear only once. This clonotype originated in a human donor who had recovered from COVID-19. The source material was peripheral blood, sampled after recovery from COVID-19.

CDR3: CASSFLAGGRLGNEQFF. The CDR3 DNA reads TGTGCCAGCAGTTTCCTAGCGGGGGGGCGCTTAGGGAATGAGCAGTTCTTC. The rearrangement links TRBV2 to TRBJ2-1, with TRBD2 identical over 12 bases. V trimming: 5 bases; J trimming: 7 bases; junction bases outside the gene matches: 12. Germline CDR1 reads SNHLY; CDR2 reads FYNNEI. The length of the CDR3 is 17 residues.